The clone carrying this T cell receptor (beta chain) was seen more than once but under ten times. Antigen specificity is unknown. MiXCR, run by TCRdb on the 5' RACE reads, gives a single entry per CDR3 protein. Of 650,000 to 800,000 distinct CDR3 sequences listed, 8.5% to 9% are singletons. This entry comes from a study of identical twins. Findings and limits, study-wide: Invariant MAIT and iNKT cells are populations that could partly confound zero-insertion analyses. With abundant cord blood beta clonotypes, insertions were fewer; memory repertoires showed no such pattern.

The same sample was also used in a study of yellow fever vaccine responses in identical twins.

The clonotype comes from a woman aged 18-29 years in good health. The specimen was PBMCs.

Here the CDR3 DNA reads TGTGCCAGCAGTTTGGGCCCCCACAGGGGCTATGGCTACACCTTC. It specifies CASSLGPHRGYGYTF. The chain joins TRBV27 to TRBJ1-2; 7 bases are shared with TRBD1. Germline V gives CDR1 MNHEY, CDR2 SMNVEV (reference sequence). The length of the CDR3 is 15 residues. V lost 3 bases to trimming and J lost 4 bases; unmatched junction nucleotides: 8.